The T cell receptor beta chain described here comes from a study of T cell responses to AZD1222 COVID-19 vaccine. On the study more broadly: The study pooled second doses at about 4 or about 12 weeks.

TCRdb keeps only in-frame clones here, not all; method: immunoSEQ multiplex PCR. The table records over 100,000 clones, 89% of them present only once. This clone was found a few times. Its antigen is still unknown. Overall study results and limits: CD4 TCRs linked to vaccination spanned spike, dominating at 160-218 and 743-854. Close to half of all spike-specific TCRs reportedly target regions of the variants that are unmutated. Most donors were white British, females outnumbered males, and clonal diversity was possibly underestimated.

CDR3 length: 19 amino acids. The ends lost 0 bases at V and 2 bases at J; junction bases unmatched: 12. CDR1 and CDR2 (germline): SGDLS, YYNGEE. The TCR originated in an adult in good health. This sequence joins TRBV9 and TRBJ1-4, with 8 bases that match TRBD1. The sample in question was peripheral blood, obtained on day 0 of AZD1222 vaccination. CDR3 loop: CASSVGQGAGGSTNEKLFF. The CDR3, as DNA: TGTGCCAGCAGCGTAGGGCAGGGGGCAGGAGGTTCCACTAATGAAAAACTGTTTTTT. The full variable domain, with the rest looked up from reference TRBV9 and TRBJ1-4, is DSGVTQTPKHLITATGQRVTLRCSPRSGDLSVYWYQQSLDQGLQFLIQYYNGEERAKGNILERFSAQQFPDLHSELNLSSLELGDSALYFCASSVGQGAGGSTNEKLFFGSGTQLSVL.